Sequencing of this TCR beta chain was carried out in a study of T-cell memory formation after mild COVID-19. Across the whole study: Largely donor-specific TCR clusters were found. Findings and caveats of the study: CD4+ contracting clones were mainly CM and EM; CD8+ ones, EMRA.

Constant-segment-primed 5'RACE gave TCR alpha and TCR beta cDNA libraries with sample barcodes and UMIs. TCRdb processed the 5' RACE reads anew with MiXCR; each CDR3 protein has one entry. Of around 300,000 distinct CDR3 sequences in the sample, approximately 15% are singletons; the top ten hold 21%. Turning to this clonotype: The antigen is not known.

V lost 0 bases, J lost 4 bases, and 15 bases lay in between. This CDR3 region has 15 residues. Germline V gene data show CDR1 as DFQATT and CDR2 as SNEGSKA (reference sequence). The rearrangement links TRBV20-1 to TRBJ2-5, with D perhaps TRBD1 (6 bases). This sequence was found in a man between 18 and 35 years old who had mild COVID-19 (a few samples of this study predate the infection). Cell type and time point are not known. Specimen: PBMCs or a T cell subset sorted from them (not recorded which). In DNA, the CDR3 is TGCAGTGCTAGAGATCGCTTGGGGGCCGGAGAGACCCAGTACTTC. Its protein is CSARDRLGAGETQYF.